Following are 3 T cell receptor beta chains from one sample sequenced in a study of STAT5B mutations in CD4+ large granular lymphocyte leukemia. The repertoire was sequenced with immunoSEQ multiplex PCR; TCRdb's copy has only in-frame clones and lacks some. The sample has 45,000 to 50,000 clones, 80% to 85% seen once. The source material was CD4+ T cells from blood buffy coats. Receptors were obtained from a human donor in good health.

The V gene is TRBV14, the J gene TRBJ2-7; D is undetermined. The CDR3 extends over 14 amino acids. CDR1 is SGHDN and CDR2 is FVKESK in the germline V gene. V was clipped by 1 base and J by 4 bases, with 11 bases between them. The CDR3 region has the DNA TGTGCCAGCAGCCAAGCGGCAAGACCATACGAGCAGTACTTC. It encodes CASSQAARPYEQYF.

This rearrangement joins TRBV7-8 to TRBJ2-1; no definite D call. The CDR3 length is 14 residues. Trimming stripped 5 bases from V and 0 bases from J, with 8 bases between. Germline loops: CDR1 SGHVS, CDR2 FQNEAQ. DNA for the CDR3: TGTGCCAGCAGCCTCGAGAGCTCCTACAATGAGCAGTTCTTC. It encodes CASSLESSYNEQFF.

The chain uses TRBV5-6 and TRBJ2-2, with D hard to call. The ends were cut back, 0 bases at V and 6 bases at J, with 12 bases in the middle. CDR3 length: 15 residues. The germline CDR1 and CDR2 sequences are SGHDT and YYEEEE. The CDR3 sequence is CASSLAPRAPGELFF. In DNA form, the CDR3 reads TGTGCCAGCAGCTTGGCCCCTCGGGCTCCCGGGGAGCTGTTTTTT.